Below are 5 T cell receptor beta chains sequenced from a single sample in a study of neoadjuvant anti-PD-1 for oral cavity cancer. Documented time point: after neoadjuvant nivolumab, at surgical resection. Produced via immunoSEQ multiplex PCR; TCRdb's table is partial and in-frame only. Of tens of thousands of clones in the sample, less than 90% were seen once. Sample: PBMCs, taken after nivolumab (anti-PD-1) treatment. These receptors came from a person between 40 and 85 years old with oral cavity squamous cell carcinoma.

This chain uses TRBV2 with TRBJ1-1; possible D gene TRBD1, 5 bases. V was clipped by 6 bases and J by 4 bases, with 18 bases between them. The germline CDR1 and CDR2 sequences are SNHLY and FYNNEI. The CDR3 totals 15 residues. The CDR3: CASRPGAGLSTEAFF. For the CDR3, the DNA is TGTGCCAGCAGACCGGGTGCGGGGCTGAGCACTGAAGCTTTCTTT.

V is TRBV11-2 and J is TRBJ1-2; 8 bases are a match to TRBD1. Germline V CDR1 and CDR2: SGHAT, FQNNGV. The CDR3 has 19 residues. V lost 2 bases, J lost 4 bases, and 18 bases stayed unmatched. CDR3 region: CASSLTIAGRTGMAYGYTF. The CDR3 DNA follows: TGTGCCAGCAGCTTAACGATCGCCGGTCGGACAGGGATGGCCTATGGCTACACCTTC.

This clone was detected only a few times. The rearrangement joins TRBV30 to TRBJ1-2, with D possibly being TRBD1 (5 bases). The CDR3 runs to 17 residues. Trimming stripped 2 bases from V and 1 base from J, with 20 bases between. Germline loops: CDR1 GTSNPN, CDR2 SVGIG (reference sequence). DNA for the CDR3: TGTGCCTGGAGTACCTTTCGAGGTCAGGGCGGTAACTATGGCTACACCTTC. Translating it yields CAWSTFRGQGGNYGYTF.

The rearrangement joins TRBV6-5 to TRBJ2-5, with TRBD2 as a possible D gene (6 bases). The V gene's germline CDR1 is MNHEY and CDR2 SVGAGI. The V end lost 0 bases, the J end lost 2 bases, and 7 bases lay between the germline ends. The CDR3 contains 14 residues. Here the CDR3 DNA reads TGTGCCAGCAGTTACTCGCGGGGTCAAGAGACCCAGTACTTC. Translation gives CASSYSRGQETQYF.

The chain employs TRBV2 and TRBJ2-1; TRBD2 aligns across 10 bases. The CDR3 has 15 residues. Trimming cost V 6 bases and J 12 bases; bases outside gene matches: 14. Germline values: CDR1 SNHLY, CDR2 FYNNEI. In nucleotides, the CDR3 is TGTGCCAGCAGGAGTAGCGGGAGGTACATCGTCGTGCAGTTCTTC. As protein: CASRSSGRYIVVQFF. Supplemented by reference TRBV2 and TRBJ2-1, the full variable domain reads EPEVTQTPSHQVTQMGQEVILRCVPISNHLYFYWYRQILGQKVEFLVSFYNNEISEKSEIFDDQFSVERPDGSNFTLKIRSTKLEDSAMYFCASRSSGRYIVVQFFGPGTRLTVL.